Listed below are T cell receptor beta chains from one sample, sequenced in a study of blood T cell repertoires in COVID-19. Profiled with immunoSEQ multiplex PCR; TCRdb holds only in-frame clones, not every one. The table has around 200,000 clones, more than 75% seen once; the top ten hold about 1%. The sequencing input was peripheral blood. The receptors originated from a woman aged 18-29 years who had recovered from COVID-19. CDR3s include the opening cysteine and the closing phenylalanine or tryptophan. Each record gives: J gene, V gene, clone size, D gene, CDR3 protein, CDR3 DNA. A D gene is named only where the DNA matches it firmly. The size entry is marked missing in some rows and otherwise reads once, few, many or a size class.

TRBJ1-5	TRBV2	few	TRBD1	CASSVVTGGVQPQHF	TGTGCCAGCAGTGTTGTGACAGGGGGCGTCCAGCCCCAGCATTTT
TRBJ2-7	TRBV23-1	.	.	CASSQSIWGDYSYEQYF	TGCGCCAGCAGTCAATCGATTTGGGGGGATTATTCTTACGAGCAGTACTTC
TRBJ2-5	TRBV6-5	.	TRBD1	CASSYSWTGGQETQYF	TGTGCCAGCAGTTACTCCTGGACAGGGGGGCAAGAGACCCAGTACTTC
TRBJ2-3	TRBV7-9	.	TRBD2	CASSLGSSGSWTDTQYF	TGTGCCAGCAGCTTAGGCTCTAGCGGGAGTTGGACAGATACGCAGTATTTT
TRBJ2-5	TRBV2	.	.	CASVSARDKTLYQETQYF	TGTGCCAGCGTGTCGGCTCGGGACAAGACCTTGTACCAAGAGACCCAGTACTTC
TRBJ1-2	TRBV25-1	once	.	CASSDFNRDLDYGYTF	TGTGCCAGCAGTGACTTTAACAGGGATTTGGACTATGGCTACACCTTC
TRBJ2-3	TRBV11-2	.	.	CASSRRRSTDTQYF	TGTGCCAGCAGCCGGAGGAGGAGCACAGATACGCAGTATTTT
TRBJ1-5	TRBV10-3	.	.	CAISESGDGNQPQHF	TGTGCCATCAGTGAGTCGGGTGACGGGAATCAGCCCCAGCATTTT
TRBJ2-1	TRBV7-8	.	.	CASSLGPAQSAEQFF	TGTGCCAGCAGCTTGGGTCCCGCACAGTCCGCTGAGCAGTTCTTC
TRBJ1-4	TRBV7-2	.	TRBD1	CASSPVGTGTNEKLFF	TGTGCCAGCAGCCCGGTAGGGACAGGAACTAATGAAAAACTGTTTTTT
TRBJ1-5	TRBV6-2/TRBV6-3	.	.	CASSTGQHQPQHF	TGTGCCAGCAGTACAGGACAGCATCAGCCCCAGCATTTT
TRBJ1-4	TRBV7-8	.	.	CASSLEGPPGKLFF	TGTGCCAGCAGCTTAGAGGGGCCCCCCGGAAAACTGTTTTTT
TRBJ2-5	TRBV10-3	.	.	CAIKPQGIQETQYF	TGTGCCATCAAACCACAGGGAATCCAAGAGACCCAGTACTTC
TRBJ1-4	TRBV9	.	.	CASSVEDRTNEKLFF	TGTGCCAGCAGCGTAGAGGACAGAACTAATGAAAAACTGTTTTTT
TRBJ1-1	TRBV30	.	.	CSGNMNTEAFF	TGTTCGGGGAACATGAACACTGAAGCTTTCTTT
TRBJ2-7	TRBV5-6	.	TRBD1	CASSWTGNEQYF	TGTGCCAGCAGCTGGACAGGGAACGAGCAGTACTTC
TRBJ2-5	TRBV18	.	TRBD2	CASSPREGQETQYF	TGTGCCAGCTCACCCCGGGAGGGCCAAGAGACCCAGTACTTC
TRBJ2-6	TRBV19	.	.	CASSTQGSGANVLTF	TGTGCCAGTAGCACCCAGGGATCTGGGGCCAACGTCCTGACTTTC
TRBJ1-1	TRBV7-9	.	.	CASSFQETEAFF	TGTGCCAGCTCGTTTCAGGAAACTGAAGCTTTCTTT
TRBJ1-1	TRBV27	.	.	CASSTGITTEAFF	TGTGCCAGCAGTACAGGAATCACCACTGAAGCTTTCTTT
TRBJ2-5	TRBV7-8	.	.	CASSLFFRGEETQYF	TGTGCCAGCAGCTTATTCTTTCGCGGAGAAGAGACCCAGTACTTC
TRBJ1-2	TRBV19	once	TRBD1	CASTPGTGYGYTF	TGTGCCAGTACCCCCGGGACAGGCTATGGCTACACCTTC
TRBJ1-1	TRBV2	few	.	CASRPEIIAFF	TGTGCCAGCAGACCTGAGATTATTGCTTTCTTT
TRBJ2-7	TRBV18	.	.	CASTRERSFYEQYF	TGTGCCAGCACCCGCGAACGGTCTTTTTACGAGCAGTACTTC
TRBJ2-7	TRBV7-2	.	TRBD2	CASSLAFGLAGGREQYF	TGTGCCAGCAGCTTAGCGTTCGGACTAGCGGGGGGGCGGGAGCAGTACTTC